This entry lists 14 T cell receptor beta chains sequenced from one sample in a study of T cells after yellow fever vaccination. MiXCR, run by TCRdb on the 5' RACE reads, gives a single entry per CDR3 protein. Among approximately 22,000 distinct CDR3 sequences, roughly 5.5% were seen once, and the ten largest hold roughly 20%. The sample here was PBMCs, either bulk or a sorted T-cell subset (CD4+, CD8+, memory, or dextramer-sorted; not recorded which), taken roughly seven weeks after the first yellow fever vaccination. These receptors were collected from a man aged 18-30 years who received the YFV17D yellow fever vaccine.

The sample holds a few counts of this clonotype. This may come from a read error, since a much larger clone is one base off. J is TRBJ1-1 and V is TRBV7-8; D might be TRBD1 (6 bases). Trimming took off 5 bases at V and 5 bases at J, with 12 bases between the two ends. Per germline, CDR1 SGHVS and CDR2 FQNEAQ. This CDR3 is 13 amino acids long. CDR3 sequence (DNA): TGTGCCAGCAGCGTCGACAGGAAAACTGAAGCTTTCTTT. This encodes CASSVDRKTEAFF.

This clonotype was observed at least ten times. This chain links TRBV7-9 with TRBJ2-7; perhaps TRBD2 as D (6 bases). CDR1 SEHNR and CDR2 FQNEAQ come from the germline V gene (reference sequence). The CDR3 contains 14 residues. V shed 6 bases and J shed 5 bases, with 17 bases lying between them. DNA for the CDR3: TGTGCCAGCAGTCGCGGGGTCCCGACAAACGAGCAGTACTTC. Encoded protein: CASSRGVPTNEQYF. The whole variable domain, remainder taken from reference TRBV7-9 and TRBJ2-7, is DTGVSQNPRHKITKRGQNVTFRCDPISEHNRLYWYRQTLGQGPEFLTYFQNEAQLEKSRLLSDRFSAERPKGSFSTLEIQRTEQGDSAMYLCASSRGVPTNEQYFGPGTRLTVT.

This clonotype was seen at least ten times. The chain joins TRBV4-2 to TRBJ1-1; no reliable D call. Trimming shortened V by 6 bases and J by 3 bases, and 20 bases separated the two germline ends. CDR1 and CDR2 from the germline V gene are LGHNA and YNFKEQ. CDR3 length: 16 amino acids. CDR3 DNA: TGTGCCAGCAGAGAAGGAATCGGGGTCAGCCACACTGAAGCTTTCTTT. Encoded protein: CASREGIGVSHTEAFF.

This clonotype occurred many times. The V gene is TRBV6-4, the J gene TRBJ2-3; D might be TRBD1 (6 bases). The CDR3 covers 16 residues. The germline V gene encodes CDR1 MRHNA and CDR2 SNTAGT. The ends were cut back, 1 base at V and 1 base at J, with 12 bases in the middle. The CDR3 sequence: CASSDLVGAGTDTQYF. Written as DNA, the CDR3 is TGTGCCAGCAGTGACTTAGTGGGGGCCGGCACAGATACGCAGTATTTT.

The V gene is TRBV5-1, the J gene TRBJ1-2; TRBD1 matches 9 bases. Germline V gene lookup returns CDR1 SGHRS and CDR2 YFSETQ. This CDR3 has 14 amino acids. With V trimmed by 0 bases and J by 3 bases, 0 bases remained unmatched. The CDR3 loop is CASSLGQGDYGYTF. CDR3 coding DNA: TGCGCCAGCAGCTTGGGACAGGGGGACTATGGCTACACCTTC.

This clonotype was found many times. This chain joins TRBV20-1 and TRBJ2-1; 8 positions match TRBD1. Looked up from germline, CDR1 is DFQATT and CDR2 is SNEGSKA (reference sequence). This CDR3 is built from 13 residues. V shed 5 bases and J 8 bases; nucleotides not matched to a gene: 8. The CDR3: CSASGTGRDEQFF. The DNA of the CDR3 is TGCAGTGCTTCCGGGACAGGTCGGGATGAGCAGTTCTTC.

This clonotype was recorded many times. V usage is TRBV19 and J usage is TRBJ1-6; unclear D gene. Per germline, CDR1 LNHDA and CDR2 SQIVND (reference sequence). V was shortened by 5 bases and J by 6 bases, with 14 bases between the two germline ends. This CDR3 comprises 15 residues. The CDR3 loop is CASSPISARNSPLHF. In nucleotides, the CDR3 is TGTGCCAGTAGTCCTATCAGCGCGCGTAATTCACCCCTCCACTTT. Variable domain in full (rest from reference TRBV19 and TRBJ1-6): DGGITQSPKYLFRKEGQNVTLSCEQNLNHDAMYWYRQDPGQGLRLIYYSQIVNDFQKGDIAEGYSVSREKKESFPLTVTSAQKNPTAFYLCASSPISARNSPLHFGNGTRLTVT.

The table lists this clonotype with many counts. The chain combines TRBV6-5 with TRBJ1-5, with D possibly matching TRBD1 (6 bases). Between the trimmed V and J ends, which lost 2 bases and 6 bases, there was a span of 11 bases. The CDR3 extends over 14 amino acids. The germline V gene encodes CDR1 MNHEY and CDR2 SVGAGI. CDR3 region: CASSYGQGSQPQHF. CDR3 DNA sequence: TGTGCCAGCAGTTACGGTCAGGGGAGTCAGCCCCAGCATTTT.

This clonotype appeared many times. V and J are TRBV24-1 and TRBJ1-5; unclear D gene. The CDR3 contains 12 residues. V was shortened by 2 bases and J by 4 bases, with 2 bases between the two germline ends. Germline V lookup: CDR1 KGHDR, CDR2 SFDVKD. CDR3: CATSDWNQPQHF. The CDR3 DNA reads as TGTGCCACCAGTGATTGGAATCAGCCCCAGCATTTT.

This clonotype has just a few counts. This chain uses TRBV4-3 with TRBJ2-3; D perhaps matches TRBD2 (6 bases). Trimming removed 0 bases from V and 1 base from J, with 14 bases in between. Germline V gene sequence: CDR1 LGHNA, CDR2 YSLEER. The CDR3 consists of 17 residues. CDR3 sequence: CASSQDLPGGGTDTQYF. CDR3 nucleotide sequence: TGCGCCAGCAGCCAAGACTTACCTGGAGGGGGCACAGATACGCAGTATTTT.

This clonotype was seen many times. This chain uses TRBV7-2 with TRBJ2-7; D possibly corresponds to TRBD2 (5 bases). CDR3 length: 12 residues. Germline CDR1 is SGHTA and CDR2 is FQGNSA. V lost 4 bases, J lost 7 bases, and 11 bases lay in between. The chain's CDR3 is CASSSGPGEQYV. CDR3 DNA sequence: TGTGCCAGCAGCTCAGGACCGGGGGAGCAGTACGTC.

This clonotype was found many times. In DNA, the CDR3 is TGTGCCAGCAGTCCACAGGGCCCCAATCAGCCCCAGCATTTT. Translated: CASSPQGPNQPQHF. V and J are TRBV27 and TRBJ1-5, with a possible D match to TRBD1 (6 bases). The V and J ends lost 5 bases and 3 bases respectively, with 11 bases between them. CDR1 MNHEY and CDR2 SMNVEV come from the germline V gene (reference sequence). This CDR3 has 14 residues.

This clonotype was seen many times. The chain uses TRBV7-2 and TRBJ2-2; TRBD1 might be the D (6 bases). Germline values: CDR1 SGHTA, CDR2 FQGNSA. V was shortened by 0 bases and J by 5 bases, with 13 bases between the two germline ends. This CDR3 is 16 amino acids long. The CDR3 DNA sequence: TGTGCCAGCAGCTTAGCGGCGCCAGGGGTAACCGGGGAGCTGTTTTTT. Translating it yields CASSLAAPGVTGELFF.

This clonotype was counted ten times or more. The V gene is TRBV3-1, the J gene TRBJ2-5, with D maybe TRBD2 (5 bases). The CDR3 contains 16 residues. The V gene's germline CDR1 is LGHDT and CDR2 YNNKEL (reference sequence). The V gene lost 1 base and the J gene lost 4 bases, with 16 bases spanning the gap. The CDR3 sequence is CASSQVSGKGRETQYF. CDR3 bases: TGTGCCAGCAGCCAAGTCAGCGGAAAGGGTAGAGAGACCCAGTACTTC.